The present T cell receptor beta chain was sequenced within a study of response to subunit inactivated influenza vaccine. TCRdb used MiXCR to reprocess the RT-PCR reads, holding one entry per CDR3 protein. The sample yields hundreds of thousands of distinct CDR3 sequences, about 10% seen once. There are many counts of this clonotype. Trimming left V 3 bases short and J 4 bases short, with 10 bases between. CDR3 length: 15 amino acids. A further study also used this sample, focusing on T cells expressing NK-cell markers. That source reports: Production of TCR beta cDNA relied on 5'RACE template switching with UMIs. Sorted CD3+CD56+NKG2C+, CD3+CD56+NKG2C- and CD3+CD56-NKG2C+ T-cell subsets were beta-chain profiled. Whether the expanded NKG2C+ T cell clones recognized HCMV remained unclear.

The sample here was PBMCs from blood, taken on the day of vaccination. This TCR was recovered from a man aged 50 to 59 who received an inactivated influenza vaccine. V gene TRBV12-3 or TRBV12-4 combines with J gene TRBJ2-6; no firm D call. CDR3 in DNA: TGTGCCAGCAGTTTCGGCCCGGTCGGGGCCAACGTCCTGACTTTC. Protein: CASSFGPVGANVLTF.